The 5 T cell receptor beta chains given below trace back to one sample, sequenced in a study of T cell responses to AZD1222 COVID-19 vaccine. Measured with immunoSEQ multiplex PCR; TCRdb has only the in-frame clones, and not every one. The repertoire holds about 120,000 clones, with 93% as singletons. This specimen was peripheral blood, taken 28 days after the second AZD1222 dose. These receptor sequences come from an adult who received the AZD1222 COVID-19 vaccine.

CDR3 sequence (DNA): TGTGCCAGCTCCTTACTAGCGGGAGAGGGTGAGCAGTACTTC. It codes for CASSLLAGEGEQYF. The chain employs TRBV18 and TRBJ2-7; TRBD2 agrees at 11 bases. The germline gives CDR1 KGHSH, CDR2 LQKENI. CDR3 length: 14 amino acids. V lost 6 bases and J lost 7; bases outside the gene matches: 8. Using reference TRBV18 and TRBJ2-7 for the parts outside the CDR3, the full variable domain is NAGVMQNPRHLVRRRGQEARLRCSPMKGHSHVYWYRQLPEEGLKFMVYLQKENIIDESGMPKERFSAEFPKEGPSILRIQQVVRGDSAAYFCASSLLAGEGEQYFGPGTRLTVT.

The V gene is TRBV4-1, the J gene TRBJ1-1; 9 bases line up with TRBD1. This CDR3 is built from 17 residues. V shed 2 bases and J 3 bases; nucleotides not matched to a gene: 10. The germline V gene has CDR1 MGHRA and CDR2 YSYEKL. In DNA, the CDR3 is TGCGCCAGCAGCCAACCTTCAGGGGGGACAGGGTACACTGAAGCTTTCTTT. Translating it yields CASSQPSGGTGYTEAFF.

Of note for this clone: Germline is not matched at one junction end, which may reflect a read error. The chain has TRBV3-1 (or the pseudogene TRBV3-2) and TRBJ2-7, with 13 nucleotides matching TRBD2. The CDR3 is made up of 14 amino acids. CDR1 is LGHDT, CDR2 YNNKEL, per germline (reference sequence). CDR3 coding DNA: TGTGCCAGCAGCCAAAGTACTAGCGGGAGGGGGTCGAACTTC. Protein product: CASSQSTSGRGSNF.

Only one count was recorded for this clone. The chain employs TRBV25-1 and TRBJ1-4, with D tentatively TRBD1 (5 bases). Germline loops: CDR1 MGHDK, CDR2 SYGVNS. Deletions cut 3 bases from V and 7 bases from J, with 12 bases between. The CDR3 totals 14 residues. CDR3 bases: TGTGCCAGCAGTGACCGGGGCGGTGGTGAAAAACTGTTTTTT. It translates to CASSDRGGGEKLFF.

The chain is built from TRBV4-1 and TRBJ2-5; D is possibly TRBD2 (6 bases). The CDR3 covers 15 residues. Germline CDR1 is MGHRA and CDR2 is YSYEKL. Deletions cut 2 bases from V and 2 bases from J, with 12 bases between. The DNA of the CDR3 is TGCGCCAGCAGCCAATCCTTAGCGGAGCAAGAGACCCAGTACTTC. This gives the protein CASSQSLAEQETQYF.